This T cell receptor (beta chain) came from a study of technical replicates of blood from a handful of donors. The CDR3 runs 16 residues. Germline V gene lookup returns CDR1 SGHRS and CDR2 YFSETQ. V lost 0 bases and J lost 3; bases outside the gene matches: 4. Generated by immunoSEQ multiplex PCR, the TCRdb table keeps only in-frame clones and is missing some. The sample carries 75,000 to 80,000 clones, 90% to 95% recorded once. The sequence was collected from a human donor in good health. The sequencing sample was made of T cells isolated from PBMCs. The chain is built from TRBV5-1 and TRBJ2-2; 8 bases line up with TRBD1. CDR3 nucleotides: TGCGCCAGCAGCTTGGGGGCAGGGGGCTACACCGGGGAGCTGTTTTTT. Protein product: CASSLGAGGYTGELFF.